These 22 T cell receptor beta chains were sequenced from one sample in a study of CD8 T cells in ankylosing spondylitis. Antigen specificity for these receptors is unknown. Each CDR3 protein gets one entry after TCRdb re-called the 5' RACE reads with MiXCR. This sample has 700,000 to 850,000 distinct CDR3 sequences, with 12% found just once. Study-level findings and limits: Blood from ankylosing spondylitis patients appeared to carry a characteristic roughly 8-variant TCR beta motif.

Sequencing used blood, either unsorted or a sorted T cell fraction (not recorded which). These receptors were obtained from a male donor with ankylosing spondylitis.

The rearrangement joins TRBV7-9 to TRBJ1-1; D is uncertain. There are 13 residues in the CDR3. V was cut by 2 bases and J by 7 bases, with 11 bases left in between. Germline CDR1 reads SEHNR; CDR2 reads FQNEAQ (reference sequence). Here the CDR3 DNA reads TGTGCCAGCAGCTTACGTCCCGACCTTGAAGCTTTCTTT. Protein: CASSLRPDLEAFF.

This clonotype was seen repeatedly, ten times or more. The genes are TRBV6-5 and TRBJ1-1; D is uncertain. The CDR3 is made up of 12 amino acids. From germline, CDR1 is MNHEY and CDR2 SVGAGI. V lost 0 bases, J lost 5 bases, and 4 bases lay in between. CDR3 loop: CASSYSLTEAFF. The DNA of the CDR3 is TGTGCCAGCAGTTACTCCCTAACTGAAGCTTTCTTT.

This clonotype was seen many times. The V call is TRBV20-1, the J call TRBJ2-5, with unresolved D. This CDR3 has 12 amino acids. Deletions cut 0 bases from V and 2 bases from J, with 4 bases between. Germline V CDR1 and CDR2: DFQATT, SNEGSKA (reference sequence). DNA for the CDR3: TGCAGTGCTAGAGAGTTACAAGAGACCCAGTACTTC. Translated, it gives CSARELQETQYF.

A few counts support this clonotype. This sequence joins TRBV13 and TRBJ2-1; TRBD2 matches 10 bases. This CDR3 contains 14 residues. V lost 6 bases and J lost 7; bases outside the gene matches: 6. Per the germline V gene, CDR1 is PRHDT and CDR2 is FYEKMQ (reference sequence). CDR3 coding DNA: TGTGCCAGCAGACCAGCGGGAGGGTCTAATGAGCAGTTCTTC. This translates into CASRPAGGSNEQFF.

The chain couples TRBV7-9 to TRBJ2-3, with 9 bases lining up with TRBD2. Per germline, CDR1 SEHNR and CDR2 FQNEAQ (reference sequence). This CDR3 region has 14 residues. V lost 4 bases to trimming and J lost 6 bases; unmatched junction nucleotides: 5. CDR3 DNA: TGTGCCAGCAGCTGGAGCGGGGGGAGGGATACGCAGTATTTT. Its translation: CASSWSGGRDTQYF.

This clonotype was observed many times. The genes are TRBV7-2 and TRBJ2-4; TRBD1 or TRBD2 may be the D gene (5 bases each). The CDR3 contains 15 residues. The V gene lost 1 base and the J gene lost 7 bases, with 14 bases spanning the gap. CDR1 is SGHTA and CDR2 is FQGNSA in the germline V gene. DNA of the CDR3: TGTGCCAGCAGCTTAGGGGGGACCCAAAGCAACATTCAGTACTTC. It specifies CASSLGGTQSNIQYF.

This clonotype came up a few times. The V call is TRBV18, the J call TRBJ2-2; possible D gene TRBD1, 6 bases. This CDR3 is 14 amino acids long. V was cut by 3 bases and J by 4 bases, with 9 bases left in between. Germline CDR1 and CDR2: KGHSH and LQKENI. The CDR3: CASSPQGTTGELFF. DNA for the CDR3: TGTGCCAGCTCACCCCAGGGGACCACCGGGGAGCTGTTTTTT.

The sample holds a few counts of this clonotype. V gene TRBV20-1 combines with J gene TRBJ2-1; TRBD2 matches 8 bases. Trimming took 2 bases from V and 2 from J; bases not matched to a gene: 5. This CDR3 has 15 residues. Germline V CDR1 and CDR2: DFQATT, SNEGSKA (reference sequence). The CDR3 loop reads CSARRLARTYNEQFF. The CDR3 nucleotides read TGCAGTGCTAGACGACTAGCGCGAACCTACAATGAGCAGTTCTTC.

Ten or more counts support this clonotype. J is TRBJ2-1 and V is TRBV20-1; 12 nucleotides agree with TRBD2. The germline V gene encodes CDR1 DFQATT and CDR2 SNEGSKA (reference sequence). The CDR3 sequence is 14 residues long. V lost 5 bases and J lost 7; bases outside the gene matches: 6. As DNA, the CDR3 is TGCAGTGCTCCAAGACTAGCGGGAGCAAATGAGCAGTTCTTC. It codes for CSAPRLAGANEQFF.

This clonotype showed up many times. This chain uses TRBV5-1 with TRBJ2-5; no reliable D call. The germline V and J ends were trimmed by 5 bases and 3 bases, with 11 bases remaining between them. There are 13 residues in the CDR3. Germline assignment: CDR1 SGHRS and CDR2 YFSETQ. The CDR3, as DNA: TGCGCCAGCAGATCGGGCCGAGAAGAGACCCAGTACTTC. Residues: CASRSGREETQYF.

J is TRBJ2-2 and V is TRBV7-2; D uncertain. The length of the CDR3 is 14 residues. Trimming stripped 2 bases from V and 4 bases from J, with 8 bases between. Germline assignment: CDR1 SGHTA and CDR2 FQGNSA. CDR3 in DNA: TGTGCCAGCAGCTTAAGGCCAGTCACCGGGGAGCTGTTTTTT. Protein product: CASSLRPVTGELFF.

This clonotype was observed at least ten times. J is TRBJ1-5 and V is TRBV20-1, with D perhaps matching TRBD1 (6 bases). The CDR3 is 13 amino acids. The germline gives CDR1 DFQATT, CDR2 SNEGSKA (reference sequence). Deletions cut 5 bases from V and 1 base from J, with 9 bases between. The CDR3 loop is CSAAQGSNQPQHF. CDR3 DNA: TGCAGTGCTGCACAGGGAAGCAATCAGCCCCAGCATTTT.

This clonotype was detected only a few times. The CDR3 here is CASSVTRNTEAFF. DNA for the CDR3: TGCGCCAGCAGCGTTACACGGAACACTGAAGCTTTCTTT. The chain uses TRBV5-1 and TRBJ1-1; unclear D gene. Trimming left V 4 bases short and J 1 base short, with 8 bases between. The germline V gene encodes CDR1 SGHRS and CDR2 YFSETQ. There are 13 residues in the CDR3.

V is TRBV2 and J is TRBJ2-7; 12 nucleotides line up with TRBD2. The V gene end was trimmed by 6 bases and the J gene end by 1 base; junction bases not matched to a gene: 10. CDR1 is SNHLY and CDR2 is FYNNEI in the germline V gene. The CDR3 has 17 residues. The CDR3 protein is CASRERLAGERSYEQYF. CDR3 bases: TGTGCCAGCAGGGAGAGACTAGCGGGAGAGCGGTCCTACGAGCAGTACTTC.

The chain is built from TRBV6-1 and TRBJ1-2, with a tentative D call TRBD1 (5 bases). Germline-derived CDR1 and CDR2 are MNHNS and SASEGT. This CDR3 region has 13 residues. V dropped 7 bases and J dropped 2 bases, with 11 bases sitting between them. CDR3 nucleotides: TGTGCCAGCACTCCCGGGGCAAACTATGGCTACACCTTC. It encodes CASTPGANYGYTF.

V usage is TRBV10-1 and J usage is TRBJ2-7; TRBD1 agrees at 9 bases. V shed 3 bases, J shed 3 bases, and the junction held 6 bases outside the gene matches. Germline CDR1 is WNHNN and CDR2 is SYGVQD (reference sequence). This CDR3 spans 15 amino acids. The CDR3 coding sequence is TGCGCCAGCAGTGACGGACCGGGACAGGGCTACGAGCAGTACTTC. This translates into CASSDGPGQGYEQYF.

This clonotype has just a few counts. The chain carries TRBV2 and TRBJ2-3, with no clear D. This CDR3 contains 13 residues. Germline V gene sequence: CDR1 SNHLY, CDR2 FYNNEI. Trimming left V 6 bases short and J 2 bases short, with 9 bases between. CDR3 DNA: TGTGCCAGCAGCCAGCTTAACACAGATACGCAGTATTTT. This encodes CASSQLNTDTQYF.

This chain connects TRBV10-3 to TRBJ2-1; 9 bases line up with TRBD2. CDR3 length: 16 amino acids. V lost 6 bases, J lost 0 bases, and 6 bases stayed unmatched. Per the germline V gene, CDR1 is ENHRY and CDR2 is SYGVKD. The chain's CDR3 is CAISPSGTHSYNEQFF. In DNA, the CDR3 is TGTGCCATCAGCCCTAGCGGGACCCACTCCTACAATGAGCAGTTCTTC.

There are many counts of this clonotype. The rearrangement links TRBV5-1 to TRBJ2-1, with a tentative D call TRBD2 (5 bases). V was pared by 4 bases and J by 4 bases, with 9 bases between. This CDR3 has 13 amino acids. CDR1 is SGHRS, CDR2 YFSETQ, per germline. The CDR3 loop is CASSTGKYNEQFF. CDR3 DNA sequence: TGCGCCAGCAGCACCGGGAAGTACAATGAGCAGTTCTTC.

In this sample, this clonotype turned up a few times. The rearrangement joins TRBV7-2 to TRBJ1-1; maybe TRBD1 (6 bases). Germline CDR1 SGHTA, CDR2 FQGNSA. The CDR3 contains 14 residues. Trimming pared 1 base from V and 6 bases from J, leaving 12 bases between. Here the CDR3 DNA reads TGTGCCAGCAGCTTAGACAGGGCCGGACCTGAAGCTTTCTTT. Translated: CASSLDRAGPEAFF. The variable domain in full, with the rest retrieved from reference TRBV7-2 and TRBJ1-1, is GAGVSQSPSNKVTEKGKDVELRCDPISGHTALYWYRQSLGQGLEFLIYFQGNSAPDKSGLPSDRFSAERTGGSVSTLTIQRTQQEDSAVYLCASSLDRAGPEAFFGQGTRLTVV.

This clonotype has ten or more counts. The rearrangement joins TRBV29-1 to TRBJ1-2, with no clear D. Germline V gene data show CDR1 as SQVTM and CDR2 as ANQGSEA. The CDR3 loop spans 12 amino acids. Trimming took 7 bases from V and 2 from J, leaving 11 bases between them. CDR3 nucleotide sequence: TGCAGCGCCTCACAGCAGAACTATGGCTACACCTTC. It encodes CSASQQNYGYTF.

About this clonotype itself: This CDR3 fails to terminate in the conserved phenylalanine or tryptophan, so it likely reflects a read error. V is TRBV28 and J is TRBJ2-5; D not resolved. Per germline, CDR1 MDHEN and CDR2 SYDVKM. The CDR3 loop spans 15 amino acids. The germline V and J ends were trimmed by 6 bases and 2 bases, with 16 bases remaining between them. This chain's CDR3 is CASSRRFYRQETQYY. DNA of the CDR3: TGTGCCAGCAGCCGAAGGTTCTACCGACAAGAGACCCAGTACTAC.